One sample yielded the 7 T cell receptor beta chains listed below, sequenced in a study of blood T cell repertoires in COVID-19. Generated by immunoSEQ multiplex PCR, the TCRdb table keeps only in-frame clones and is missing some. The table has about 300,000 clones, approximately 93% seen once; the top ten hold over 2%. What was sequenced was peripheral blood. Receptor source: a woman aged 25 to 39 with COVID-19, enrolled during active disease.

The rearrangement links TRBV28 to TRBJ2-1; D ambiguous. V lost 6 bases to trimming and J lost 3 bases, with 9 bases between them. There are 13 residues in the CDR3. CDR1 is MDHEN, CDR2 SYDVKM, per germline. The CDR3 DNA reads TGTGCCAGCAGCCCCGCCAGCTACAATGAGCAGTTCTTC. Translated: CASSPASYNEQFF.

The V call is TRBV5-4, the J call TRBJ1-5; TRBD1 matches 10 bases. The germline gives CDR1 SGHNT, CDR2 YYREEE (reference sequence). This CDR3 is 16 amino acids long. V dropped 4 bases and J dropped 5; count of bases not matched to a gene: 9. For the CDR3, the DNA is TGTGCCAGCAGCCCCACGGGACAGGGGAGGGATCAGCCCCAGCATTTT. This gives the protein CASSPTGQGRDQPQHF.

The chain couples TRBV6-6 to TRBJ2-1, with D possibly being TRBD1 (5 bases). Per germline, CDR1 MNHNY and CDR2 SVGAGI (reference sequence). Between the trimmed V and J ends, which lost 5 bases and 3 bases, there was a span of 8 bases. This CDR3 region has 13 residues. CDR3 in amino acids: CASSKGRYNEQFF. The CDR3 DNA reads as TGTGCCAGCAGTAAGGGGCGCTACAATGAGCAGTTCTTC.

This clone was picked up one time. CDR3 sequence: CASSPTSGTEFAEAFF. In DNA, the CDR3 is TGCGCCAGCAGCCCAACATCCGGGACAGAGTTCGCTGAAGCTTTCTTT. The V and J genes are TRBV5-1 and TRBJ1-1, with TRBD1 matching 7 bases. Germline CDR1 SGHRS, CDR2 YFSETQ. Trimming removed 4 bases from V and 6 bases from J; junction bases left unmatched: 15. The CDR3 is made up of 16 amino acids. The full variable domain, with the rest looked up from reference TRBV5-1 and TRBJ1-1, is KAGVTQTPRYLIKTRGQQVTLSCSPISGHRSVSWYQQTPGQGLQFLFEYFSETQRNKGNFPGRFSGRQFSNSRSEMNVSTLELGDSALYLCASSPTSGTEFAEAFFGQGTRLTVV.

The J gene is TRBJ1-4, the V gene TRBV4-1; TRBD1 matches 8 bases. V lost 0 bases, J lost 5 bases, and 2 bases stayed unmatched. This CDR3 spans 15 amino acids. The V gene's germline CDR1 is MGHRA and CDR2 YSYEKL. CDR3: CASSQDAGGNEKLFF. The CDR3 region has the DNA TGCGCCAGCAGCCAAGATGCAGGGGGCAATGAAAAACTGTTTTTT.

This rearrangement joins TRBV25-1 to TRBJ1-4; weak D call: TRBD1 (5 bases). V lost 5 bases and J lost 7, with 14 bases in between. The CDR3 covers 14 residues. Germline V gives CDR1 MGHDK, CDR2 SYGVNS. The CDR3: CASSSDGGFEKLFF. CDR3 bases: TGTGCCAGCAGTTCGGACGGGGGATTTGAAAAACTGTTTTTT.

CDR3: CASSGSSYEQYF. The CDR3 DNA follows: TGTGCCAGTAGCGGGAGCTCCTACGAGCAGTACTTC. The genes are TRBV2 and TRBJ2-7; 9 bases align to TRBD2. The trim removed 9 bases at V and 0 bases at J, leaving 0 bases unmatched. Germline CDR1 reads SNHLY; CDR2 reads FYNNEI. The CDR3 runs 12 residues.